This T cell receptor beta chain comes out of a study of CD8+CD57+ T cells in acquired aplastic anemia. The overall study: Sorted cells (CD4+ and CD8+) yielded DNA amounts that averaged about 3.1 ug. Researchers reported that healthy donors averaged about 11 million reads for CD4+ cells.

With V trimmed by 2 bases and J by 4 bases, 5 bases remained unmatched. CDR3 size: 16 residues. Germline V lookup: CDR1 MNHEY, CDR2 SVGAGI. Genomic DNA, serving as template, underwent TCR beta VDJ and CDR3 profiling. Using its own MiXCR run on the reads, TCRdb lists one record per CDR3 protein. The table shows about 42,000 distinct CDR3 sequences, with 55% to 80% occurring only once. This clonotype was obtained from a human donor in good health, serving as a control. This chain links TRBV6-5 with TRBJ1-2; 12 bases map to TRBD1. The source material was sorted CD4+, CD8+, or CD8+CD57+ T cells (not recorded which) from PBMCs. The DNA of the CDR3 is TGTGCCAGCAGTTACACCGGGACAGGGGGCAGCTATGGCTACACCTTC. This codes for CASSYTGTGGSYGYTF.